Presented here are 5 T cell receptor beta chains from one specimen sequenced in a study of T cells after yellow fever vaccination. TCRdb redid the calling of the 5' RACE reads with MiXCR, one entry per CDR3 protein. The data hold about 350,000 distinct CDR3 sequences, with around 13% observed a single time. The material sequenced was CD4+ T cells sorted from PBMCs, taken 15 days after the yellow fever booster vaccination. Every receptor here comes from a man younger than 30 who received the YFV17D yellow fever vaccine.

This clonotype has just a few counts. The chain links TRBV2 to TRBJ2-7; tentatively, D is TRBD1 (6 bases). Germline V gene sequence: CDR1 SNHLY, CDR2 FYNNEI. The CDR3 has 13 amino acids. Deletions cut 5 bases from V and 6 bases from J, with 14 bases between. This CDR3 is CASSPVPRGEQYV. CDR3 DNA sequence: TGTGCCAGCAGTCCGGTCCCCAGGGGCGAGCAGTACGTC.

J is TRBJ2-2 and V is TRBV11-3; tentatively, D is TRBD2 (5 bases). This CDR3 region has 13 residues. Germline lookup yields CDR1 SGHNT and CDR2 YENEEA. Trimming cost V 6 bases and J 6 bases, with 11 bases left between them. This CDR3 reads CASSSGGAGELFF. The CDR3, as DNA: TGTGCCAGCAGTTCCGGAGGTGCCGGGGAGCTGTTTTTT.

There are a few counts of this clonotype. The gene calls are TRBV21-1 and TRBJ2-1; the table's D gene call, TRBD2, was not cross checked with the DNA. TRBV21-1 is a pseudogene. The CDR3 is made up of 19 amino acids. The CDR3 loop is CASSPNEYPGSPKFNEQFF. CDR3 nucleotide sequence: TGTGCCAGCAGCCCCAACGAGTACCCGGGAAGCCCCAAATTCAATGAGCAGTTCTTC.

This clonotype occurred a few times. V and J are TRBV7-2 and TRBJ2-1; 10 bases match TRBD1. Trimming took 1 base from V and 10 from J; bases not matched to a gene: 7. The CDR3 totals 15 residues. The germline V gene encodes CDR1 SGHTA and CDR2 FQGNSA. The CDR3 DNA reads TGTGCCAGCAGCTTAGGGACAGGGGGGACTCGGGAGCAGTTCTTC. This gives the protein CASSLGTGGTREQFF.

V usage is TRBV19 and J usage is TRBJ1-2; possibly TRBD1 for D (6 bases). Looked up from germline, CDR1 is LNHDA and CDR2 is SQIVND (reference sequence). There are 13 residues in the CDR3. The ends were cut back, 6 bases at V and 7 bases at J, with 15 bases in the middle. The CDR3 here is CASSIDRSGGYTF. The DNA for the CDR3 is TGTGCCAGTAGCATCGACAGGTCTGGTGGCTACACCTTC.